This T cell receptor beta chain was found in a study of control samples from healthy donors and cancer patients. Using immunoSEQ multiplex PCR, the repertoire was profiled, and TCRdb retains in-frame clones only, with some absent. Among 120,000 or so clones, just over 90% were seen once, and the ten largest hold more than 1.5%. Sequencing was carried out using PBMCs. This receptor was identified in a man aged 50-60 years with head and neck cancer.

This CDR3 is CASSQWSGEATNEKLFF. The CDR3 nucleotides are TGTGCCAGCAGCCAATGGTCCGGGGAGGCAACTAATGAAAAACTGTTTTTT. The genes are TRBV14 and TRBJ1-4; D not certain. The V end lost 2 bases, the J end lost 0 bases, and 13 bases lay between the germline ends. CDR3 length equals 17 residues. Germline V CDR1 and CDR2: SGHDN, FVKESK.